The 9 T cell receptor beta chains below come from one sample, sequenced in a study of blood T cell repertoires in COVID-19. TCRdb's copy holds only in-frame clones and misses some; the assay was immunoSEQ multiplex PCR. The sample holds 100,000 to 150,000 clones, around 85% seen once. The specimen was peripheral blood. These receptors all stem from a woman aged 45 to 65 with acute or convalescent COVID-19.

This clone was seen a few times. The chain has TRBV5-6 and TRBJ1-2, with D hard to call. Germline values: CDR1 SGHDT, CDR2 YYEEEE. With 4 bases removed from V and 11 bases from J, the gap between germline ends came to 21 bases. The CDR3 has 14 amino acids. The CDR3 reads CASSRERATLGYTF. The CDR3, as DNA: TGTGCCAGCAGCCGGGAAAGGGCTACCTTGGGGTACACCTTC.

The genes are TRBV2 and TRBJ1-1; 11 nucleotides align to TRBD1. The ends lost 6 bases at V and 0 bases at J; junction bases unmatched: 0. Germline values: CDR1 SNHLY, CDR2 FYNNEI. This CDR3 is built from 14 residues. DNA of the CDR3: TGTGCCAGCAGGGGACAGGGGGTGAACACTGAAGCTTTCTTT. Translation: CASRGQGVNTEAFF.

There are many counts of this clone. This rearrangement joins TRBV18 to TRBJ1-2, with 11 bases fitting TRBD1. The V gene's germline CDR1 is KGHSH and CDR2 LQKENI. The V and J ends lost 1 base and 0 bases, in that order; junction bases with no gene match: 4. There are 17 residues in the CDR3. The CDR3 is CASSPRTGGPTNYGYTF. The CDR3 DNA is TGTGCCAGCTCACCACGGACAGGGGGCCCAACTAACTATGGCTACACCTTC.

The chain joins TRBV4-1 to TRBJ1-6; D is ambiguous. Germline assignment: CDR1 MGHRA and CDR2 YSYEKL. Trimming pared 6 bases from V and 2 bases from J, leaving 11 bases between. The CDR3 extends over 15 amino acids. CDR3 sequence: CASRQPGAYNSPLHF. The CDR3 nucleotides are TGCGCCAGCAGACAACCGGGAGCCTATAATTCACCCCTCCACTTT.

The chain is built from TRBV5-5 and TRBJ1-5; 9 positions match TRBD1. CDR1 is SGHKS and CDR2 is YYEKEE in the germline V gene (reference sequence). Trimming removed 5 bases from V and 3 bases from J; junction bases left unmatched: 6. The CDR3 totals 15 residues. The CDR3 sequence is CASSRTGGSNQPQHF. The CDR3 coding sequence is TGTGCCAGCAGTCGAACAGGGGGCTCCAATCAGCCCCAGCATTTT.

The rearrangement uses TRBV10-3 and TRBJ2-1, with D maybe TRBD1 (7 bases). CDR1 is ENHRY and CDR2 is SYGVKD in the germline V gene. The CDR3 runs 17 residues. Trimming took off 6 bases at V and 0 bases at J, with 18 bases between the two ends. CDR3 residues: CAIRPSQGGVSYNEQFF. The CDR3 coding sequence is TGTGCCATCAGGCCCTCCCAGGGGGGTGTCTCCTACAATGAGCAGTTCTTC.

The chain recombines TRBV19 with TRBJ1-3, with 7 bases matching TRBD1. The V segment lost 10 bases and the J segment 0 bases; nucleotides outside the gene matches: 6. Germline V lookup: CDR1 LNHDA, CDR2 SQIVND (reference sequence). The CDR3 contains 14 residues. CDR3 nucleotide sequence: TGTGCCACAACCGCAGGGGGCTCTGGAAACACCATATATTTT. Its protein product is CATTAGGSGNTIYF. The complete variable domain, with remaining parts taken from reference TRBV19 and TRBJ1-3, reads DGGITQSPKYLFRKEGQNVTLSCEQNLNHDAMYWYRQDPGQGLRLIYYSQIVNDFQKGDIAEGYSVSREKKESFPLTVTSAQKNPTAFYLCATTAGGSGNTIYFGEGSWLTVV.

The CDR3, as DNA: TGTGCCAGCAGTGAACGCACAGGGGGTCTTGGGGCAACTAATGAAAAACTGTTTTTT. Amino acids: CASSERTGGLGATNEKLFF. This sequence joins TRBV6-1 and TRBJ1-4; 8 positions match TRBD1. Unmatched junction bases numbered 11, after V lost 2 bases and J lost 0 bases. The CDR3 spans 19 residues. Germline V lookup: CDR1 MNHNS, CDR2 SASEGT.

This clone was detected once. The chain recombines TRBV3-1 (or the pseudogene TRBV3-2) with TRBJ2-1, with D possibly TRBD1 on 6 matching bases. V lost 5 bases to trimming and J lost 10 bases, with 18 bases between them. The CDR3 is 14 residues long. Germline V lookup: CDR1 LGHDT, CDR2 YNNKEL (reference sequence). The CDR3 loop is CASSISTTGQEQFF. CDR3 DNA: TGTGCCAGCAGCATTTCGACGACAGGTCAGGAGCAGTTCTTC.